The clone carrying this T cell receptor (beta chain) came up many times. The entry originates in a study of T cells in Graves' hyperthyroidism and ophthalmopathy. About the study: Peripheral blood was drawn at first diagnosis, prior to all treatment.

Among the patients, aged 18 to 65, hyperthyroidism was newly diagnosed and had lasted under 2 months. CDR3 length: 11 amino acids. Trimming pared 6 bases from V and 4 bases from J, leaving 7 bases between. The germline gives CDR1 DFQATT, CDR2 SNEGSKA (reference sequence). Amplification yielded TCR beta CDR3 regions, with RNA transcripts as the source. TCR CDR3 underwent first-round RT-PCR with the HTBI primer set. Each CDR3 protein gets one entry after TCRdb re-called the multiplex PCR reads with MiXCR. The data show about 770,000 distinct CDR3 sequences, with roughly a sixth seen just once and over 15% held by the top ten.

The origin of this receptor is a woman between 45 and 65 years old with Graves' hyperthyroidism that later progressed to Graves' ophthalmopathy. The J gene is TRBJ2-1, the V gene TRBV20-1; D is unresolved. Sequencing input: blood. This CDR3 reads CSAQFYNEQFF. The CDR3, as DNA: TGCAGTGCCCAGTTTTACAATGAGCAGTTCTTC.